This T cell receptor beta chain was retrieved from a study of T cell responses to AZD1222 COVID-19 vaccine (dated by TCRdb to the early 2020s). Broadly, across the study: AZD1222 recipients given second doses at about 4 weeks or at about 12 weeks were pooled, since spike-specific TCR depth and breadth were not found to differ between the two schedules. TCR sequencing covered more than 230 trial participants: 200 to 220 given two doses of AZD1222 and about 26 given two doses of MenACWY control vaccine. Trial participants were enrolled by age into subgroups of 18-55, 56-69 and 70-plus years, and around 150, 28 and 57 TCR-sequenced participants, respectively, were included in these subgroups.

The time point label, read with the paper, signifies: baseline before first vaccination. Vaccinee samples were obtained from the UK trials COV001 and COV002, which included a single-blind randomized controlled phase 2/3 trial of AZD1222 (ChAdOx1 nCoV-19) in healthy adults. For TCRbeta chain sequencing, PBMC samples were collected from trial participants at day 0 and at day 28 after the second dose. Regarding this clone: It has no known antigen specificity. Base qualities were left out, and no much larger clone turns up one base away.

The CDR3 regions of human TCRbeta chains were analyzed by immunosequencing. Concerning the study's data processing: TCRs in the repertoires were matched against a reference library of SARS-CoV-2-specific TCRs that had been generated with the MIRA antigen-specificity platform. Breadth meant the fraction of unique TCRs that were SARS-CoV-2-associated, whereas depth meant the fraction of total T cells that were SARS-CoV-2-associated. Using the MIRA data, each spike-specific TCR was assigned both to the spike region to which the TCR was reactive and to a CD4 or CD8 class. Log10-transformed breadth and depth values were compared by one-way ANOVA with Sidak's multiple comparisons tests. TCRdb retrieved this table from immuneACCESS and kept in-frame rearrangements only. Not all clones are present; in checked studies, unresolved V genes account for under half, and no reason is known for the remainder. V, J and clone size derive from that table, while D and trimming were established from the DNA sequence. This sample is represented by 110,000 or so clones; about 87% of them were singletons. Jointly, the top ten make up around 12% of the sample.

V is cut by 0 bases and J by 14 bases, and the space between the germline ends is 14 bases. CDR1 and CDR2, per the germline V gene, are SNHLY and FYNNEI. The CDR3 spans 13 residues, from the cysteine through the phenylalanine. Only CDR3 DNA remains: 39 bases, in frame from the first base. What the authors observed across the whole study: Because no day 14 peak-response samples were available, the repertoires could be characterized only after the peak T cell response. Reportedly, close to half of the unique spike-specific TCRs recognized epitopes lying outside the regions that are mutated in the B.1.351 and B.1.1.7 variants. Participants were mostly white British, with more females than males. The authors suggested clonal diversity may have been underestimated. After two AZD1222 doses, both the breadth and the depth of spike-specific TCRs were significantly higher than at day 0 and than in MenACWY recipients. Conclusions about previously exposed vaccinees were limited because only six or seven AZD1222 recipients were SARS-CoV-2 seropositive at baseline. In the small 56-69-year group, the increase in depth fell short of significance, most likely because of low power. The vaccine-associated CD4 TCRs covered the entire spike protein, and the dominant responses fell in regions 160-218 and 743-854.

The sequence was collected from an adult in good health. The sequence joins TRBV2 to TRBJ2-1; possibly the D gene is TRBD2, per 5 matching bases. Sequences were derived from peripheral blood, sampled on day 0 of AZD1222 vaccination. CDR3 sequence: CASSEAVAGVEFF. The nucleotides read TGTGCCAGCAGTGAAGCAGTCGCGGGTGTGGAGTTCTTC. The full variable domain, with segments outside the CDR3 supplied by the reference TRBV2 and TRBJ2-1 proteins, appears as EPEVTQTPSHQVTQMGQEVILRCVPISNHLYFYWYRQILGQKVEFLVSFYNNEISEKSEIFDDQFSVERPDGSNFTLKIRSTKLEDSAMYFCASSEAVAGVEFFGPGTRLTVL.